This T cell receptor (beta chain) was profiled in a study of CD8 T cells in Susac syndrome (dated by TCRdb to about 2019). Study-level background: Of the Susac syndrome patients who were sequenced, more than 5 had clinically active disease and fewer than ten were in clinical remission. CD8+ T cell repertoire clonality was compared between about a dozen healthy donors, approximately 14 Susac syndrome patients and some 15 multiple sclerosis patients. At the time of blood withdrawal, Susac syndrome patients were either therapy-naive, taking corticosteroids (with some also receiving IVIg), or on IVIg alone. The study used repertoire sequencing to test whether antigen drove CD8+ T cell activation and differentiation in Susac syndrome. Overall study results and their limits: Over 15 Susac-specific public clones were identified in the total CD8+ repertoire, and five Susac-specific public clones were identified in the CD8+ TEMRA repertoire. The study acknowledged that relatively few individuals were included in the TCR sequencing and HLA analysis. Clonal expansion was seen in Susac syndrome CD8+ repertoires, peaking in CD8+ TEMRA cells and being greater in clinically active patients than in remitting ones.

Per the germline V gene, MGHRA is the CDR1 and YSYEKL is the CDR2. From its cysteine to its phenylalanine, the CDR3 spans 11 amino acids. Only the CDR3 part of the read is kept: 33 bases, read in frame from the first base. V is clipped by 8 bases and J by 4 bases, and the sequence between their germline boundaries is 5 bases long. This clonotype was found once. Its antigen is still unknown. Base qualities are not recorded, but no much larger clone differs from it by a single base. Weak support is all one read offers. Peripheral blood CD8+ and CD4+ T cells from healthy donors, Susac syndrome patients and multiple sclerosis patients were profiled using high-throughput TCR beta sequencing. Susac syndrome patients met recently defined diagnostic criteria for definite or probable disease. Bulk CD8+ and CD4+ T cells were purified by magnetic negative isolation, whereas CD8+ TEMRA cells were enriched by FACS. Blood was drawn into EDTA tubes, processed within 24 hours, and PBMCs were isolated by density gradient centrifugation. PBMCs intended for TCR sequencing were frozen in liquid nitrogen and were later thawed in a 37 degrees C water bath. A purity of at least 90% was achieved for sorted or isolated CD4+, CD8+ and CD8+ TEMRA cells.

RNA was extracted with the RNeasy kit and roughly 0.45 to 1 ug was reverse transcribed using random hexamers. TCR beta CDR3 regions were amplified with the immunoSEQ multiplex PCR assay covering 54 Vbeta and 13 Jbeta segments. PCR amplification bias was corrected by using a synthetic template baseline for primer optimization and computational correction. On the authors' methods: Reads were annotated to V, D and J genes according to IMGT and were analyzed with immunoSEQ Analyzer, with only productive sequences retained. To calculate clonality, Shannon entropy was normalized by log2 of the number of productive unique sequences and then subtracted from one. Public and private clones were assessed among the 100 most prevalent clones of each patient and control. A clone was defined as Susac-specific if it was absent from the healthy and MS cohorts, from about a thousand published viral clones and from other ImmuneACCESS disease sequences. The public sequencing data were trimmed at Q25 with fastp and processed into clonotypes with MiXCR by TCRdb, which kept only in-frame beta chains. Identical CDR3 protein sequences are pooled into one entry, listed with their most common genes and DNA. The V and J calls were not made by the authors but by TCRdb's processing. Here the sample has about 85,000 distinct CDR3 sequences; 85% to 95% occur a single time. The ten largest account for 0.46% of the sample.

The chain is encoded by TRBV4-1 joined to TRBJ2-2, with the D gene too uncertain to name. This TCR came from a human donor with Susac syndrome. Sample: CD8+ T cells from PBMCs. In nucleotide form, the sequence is TGCGCCAGCCAGAGCACCGGGGAGCTGTTTTTT. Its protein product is CASQSTGELFF.